This TCR beta chain was obtained from a study of cytomegalovirus exposure and HLA in healthy donors. Broader study findings: Information on immune exposure was restricted to one variable (CMV serostatus). The authors assumed roughly uniform sequencing depth across donors for presence/absence analyses.

From germline, CDR1 is GTSNPN and CDR2 SVGIG (reference sequence). The V gene end was trimmed by 2 bases and the J gene end by 7 bases; junction bases not matched to a gene: 4. There are 12 residues in the CDR3. Amplification used 60 Vbeta primers and 13 Jbeta primers. Data came from immunoSEQ multiplex PCR; TCRdb stores just in-frame clones and leaves some out. The sample includes roughly 100,000 clones, 79% seen only once; the top ten take roughly 4%. This clone came up once. The antigen is not known. The material sequenced was PBMCs. This clonotype was sampled from a man in his fifties in good health and CMV-seropositive. The V gene is TRBV30, the J gene TRBJ1-2; 7 positions agree with TRBD1. The CDR3 DNA sequence: TGTGCCTGGAGTCCGACAGGGCTTGGCTACACCTTC. The encoded protein is CAWSPTGLGYTF.